This TCR beta chain was captured in a study of blood T cell repertoires in COVID-19. For the study at large: COVID-19 samples from acute and convalescent phases originated in the United States, Italy and Spain. Sources were T cells, B-cell-depleted T cells, or PBMCs; the material itself was cDNA or gDNA.

Authors' methods: Amplification of reference gene primers provided the estimated nucleated cell counts. Repertoires were generated with immunoSEQ multiplex PCR, while TCRdb's copy carries only in-frame clones and drops some. The D gene and trimming were derived from the DNA, and the V and J assignments and clone size from that table. The sample has about 280,000 clones, about 85% seen once. This clone showed up just once. Participant-reported clinical history was the basis for cohort assignment. The sequenced material came from PBMCs or T cells enriched from blood (not recorded which). This receptor was taken from a woman in her 50s who had recovered from COVID-19.

The CDR3 loop reads CASSWGIAGDWEQFF. CDR3 DNA: TGTGCCAGCAGCTGGGGCATAGCGGGGGATTGGGAGCAGTTCTTC. The chain is built from TRBV5-6 and TRBJ2-1; 9 bases align to TRBD2. The CDR3 loop spans 15 amino acids. Trimming removed 3 bases from V and 10 bases from J; junction bases left unmatched: 11. Germline lookup yields CDR1 SGHDT and CDR2 YYEEEE.